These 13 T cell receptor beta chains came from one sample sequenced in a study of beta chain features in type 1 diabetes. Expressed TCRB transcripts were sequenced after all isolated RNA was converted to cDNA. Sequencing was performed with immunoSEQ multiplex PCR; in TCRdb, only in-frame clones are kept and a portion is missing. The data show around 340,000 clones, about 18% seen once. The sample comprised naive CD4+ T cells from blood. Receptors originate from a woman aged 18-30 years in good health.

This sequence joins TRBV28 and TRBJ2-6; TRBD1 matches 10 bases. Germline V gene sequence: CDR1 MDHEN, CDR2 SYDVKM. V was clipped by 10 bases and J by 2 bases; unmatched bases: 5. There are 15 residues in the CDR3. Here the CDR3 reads CATGQGVAGANVLTF. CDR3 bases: TGTGCCACCGGACAGGGGGTAGCTGGGGCCAACGTCCTGACTTTC.

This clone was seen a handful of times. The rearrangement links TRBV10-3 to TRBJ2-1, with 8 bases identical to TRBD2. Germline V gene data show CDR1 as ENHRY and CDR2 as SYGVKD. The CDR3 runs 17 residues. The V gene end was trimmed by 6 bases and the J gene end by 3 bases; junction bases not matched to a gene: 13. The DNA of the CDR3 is TGTGCCATCAGACCACGGGAGGGGGGCGTCGGCTACAATGAGCAGTTCTTC. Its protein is CAIRPREGGVGYNEQFF.

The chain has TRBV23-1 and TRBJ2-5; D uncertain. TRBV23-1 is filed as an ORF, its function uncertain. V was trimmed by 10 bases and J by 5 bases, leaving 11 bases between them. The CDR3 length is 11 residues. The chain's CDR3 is CATQFDETQYF. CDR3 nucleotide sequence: TGCGCCACCCAGTTCGATGAGACCCAGTACTTC.

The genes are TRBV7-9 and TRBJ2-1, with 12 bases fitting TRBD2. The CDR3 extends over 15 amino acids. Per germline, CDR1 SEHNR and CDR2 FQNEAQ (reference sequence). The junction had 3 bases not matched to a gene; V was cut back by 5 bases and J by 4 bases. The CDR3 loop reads CASSPLAGGYNEQFF. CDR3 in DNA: TGTGCCAGCAGCCCTCTAGCGGGAGGGTACAATGAGCAGTTCTTC.

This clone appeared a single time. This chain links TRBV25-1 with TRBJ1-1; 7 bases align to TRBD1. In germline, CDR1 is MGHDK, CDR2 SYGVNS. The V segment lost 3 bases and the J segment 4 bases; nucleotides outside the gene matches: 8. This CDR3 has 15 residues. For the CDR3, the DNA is TGTGCCAGCAGTGACCCTCAAACAGGGGTCACTGAAGCTTTCTTT. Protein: CASSDPQTGVTEAFF.

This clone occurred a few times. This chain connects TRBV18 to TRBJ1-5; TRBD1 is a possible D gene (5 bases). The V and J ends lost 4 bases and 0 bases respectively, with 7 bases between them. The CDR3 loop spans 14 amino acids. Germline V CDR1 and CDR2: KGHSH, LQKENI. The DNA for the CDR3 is TGTGCCAGCTCACAGGGGCTTAGCAATCAGCCCCAGCATTTT. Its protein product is CASSQGLSNQPQHF.

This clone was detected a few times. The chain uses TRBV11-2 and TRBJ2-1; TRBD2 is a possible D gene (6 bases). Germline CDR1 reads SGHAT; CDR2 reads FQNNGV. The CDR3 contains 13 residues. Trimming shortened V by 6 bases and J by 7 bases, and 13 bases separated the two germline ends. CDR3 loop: CASSWGRGNEQFF. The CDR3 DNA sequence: TGTGCCAGCAGTTGGGGCCGGGGGAATGAGCAGTTCTTC.

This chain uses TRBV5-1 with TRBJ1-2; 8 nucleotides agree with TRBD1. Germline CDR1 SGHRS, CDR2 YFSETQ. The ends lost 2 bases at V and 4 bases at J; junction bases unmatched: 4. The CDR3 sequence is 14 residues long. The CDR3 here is CASSFGTGIYGYTF. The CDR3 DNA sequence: TGCGCCAGCAGCTTCGGGACAGGCATCTATGGCTACACCTTC.

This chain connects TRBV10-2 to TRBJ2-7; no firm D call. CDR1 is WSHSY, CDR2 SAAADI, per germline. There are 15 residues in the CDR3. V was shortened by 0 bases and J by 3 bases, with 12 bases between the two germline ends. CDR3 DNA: TGCGCCAGCAGTGAGTCGCGGCTAGTATTCTACGAGCAGTACTTC. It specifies CASSESRLVFYEQYF.

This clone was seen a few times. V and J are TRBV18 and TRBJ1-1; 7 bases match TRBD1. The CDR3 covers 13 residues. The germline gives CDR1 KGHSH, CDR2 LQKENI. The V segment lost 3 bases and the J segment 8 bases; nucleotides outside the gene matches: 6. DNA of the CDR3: TGTGCCAGCTCACCGGGACAGCAAAACGAAGCTTTCTTT. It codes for CASSPGQQNEAFF.

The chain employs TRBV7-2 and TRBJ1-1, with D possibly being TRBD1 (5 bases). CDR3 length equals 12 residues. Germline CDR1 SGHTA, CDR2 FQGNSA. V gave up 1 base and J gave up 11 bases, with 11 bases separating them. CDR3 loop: CASSLGGATAFF. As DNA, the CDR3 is TGTGCCAGCAGCTTAGGTGGGGCGACGGCTTTCTTT. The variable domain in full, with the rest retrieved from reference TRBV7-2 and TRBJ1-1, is GAGVSQSPSNKVTEKGKDVELRCDPISGHTALYWYRQSLGQGLEFLIYFQGNSAPDKSGLPSDRFSAERTGGSVSTLTIQRTQQEDSAVYLCASSLGGATAFFGQGTRLTVV.

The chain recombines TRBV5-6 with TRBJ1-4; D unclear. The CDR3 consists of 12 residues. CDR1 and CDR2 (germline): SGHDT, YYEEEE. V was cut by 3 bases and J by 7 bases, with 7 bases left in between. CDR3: CASSSLAEKLFF. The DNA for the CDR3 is TGTGCCAGCAGCTCCCTGGCTGAAAAACTGTTTTTT. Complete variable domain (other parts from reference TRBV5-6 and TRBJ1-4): DAGVTQSPTHLIKTRGQQVTLRCSPKSGHDTVSWYQQALGQGPQFIFQYYEEEERQRGNFPDRFSGHQFPNYSSELNVNALLLGDSALYLCASSSLAEKLFFGSGTQLSVL.

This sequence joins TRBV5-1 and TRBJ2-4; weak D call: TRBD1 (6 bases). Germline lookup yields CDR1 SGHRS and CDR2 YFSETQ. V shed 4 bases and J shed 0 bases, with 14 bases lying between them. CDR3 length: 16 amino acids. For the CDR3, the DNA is TGCGCCAGCAGCCTCGGGACACCTATAGCCAAAAACATTCAGTACTTC. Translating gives CASSLGTPIAKNIQYF.